The 20 T cell receptor beta chains reported below all come from one sample, sequenced in a study of control samples from healthy donors and cancer patients. Sequenced by immunoSEQ multiplex PCR; TCRdb stores in-frame clones only, minus some. Of some 120,000 clones in the sample, more than 70% were seen once. Sequencing was carried out using blood. The receptors derive from a woman in her seventies in good health.

V is TRBV9 and J is TRBJ2-1; TRBD2 aligns across 8 bases. The germline V gene has CDR1 SGDLS and CDR2 YYNGEE. The junction had 8 bases not matched to a gene; V was cut back by 0 bases and J by 9 bases. The CDR3 is 15 residues long. The CDR3 reads CASSVGPGGPIEQFF. The DNA for the CDR3 is TGTGCCAGCAGCGTAGGCCCGGGGGGGCCGATTGAGCAGTTCTTC. The full variable domain, rest sourced from reference TRBV9 and TRBJ2-1, is DSGVTQTPKHLITATGQRVTLRCSPRSGDLSVYWYQQSLDQGLQFLIQYYNGEERAKGNILERFSAQQFPDLHSELNLSSLELGDSALYFCASSVGPGGPIEQFFGPGTRLTVL.

This clone appeared once. The chain employs TRBV7-2 and TRBJ2-1, with 8 nucleotides matching TRBD2. CDR3 length equals 17 residues. V dropped 7 bases and J dropped 0; count of bases not matched to a gene: 11. Per germline, CDR1 SGHTA and CDR2 FQGNSA. The CDR3: CASNPPRGGGSYNEQFF. As DNA, the CDR3 is TGTGCCAGCAACCCACCCCGGGGGGGCGGCTCCTACAATGAGCAGTTCTTC.

This clone has just one count. This sequence joins TRBV5-5 and TRBJ2-5; no reliable D call. CDR1 and CDR2 from the germline V gene are SGHKS and YYEKEE (reference sequence). The CDR3 runs to 11 residues. Trimming stripped 2 bases from V and 5 bases from J, with 4 bases between. CDR3 sequence reads: CASSFGETQYF. The DNA for the CDR3 is TGTGCCAGCAGCTTCGGGGAGACCCAGTACTTC.

The CDR3 nucleotides are TGCGCCAGCAGCCGGGATGTGGGGGCCGCAGATACGCAGTATTTT. Amino acids: CASSRDVGAADTQYF. V usage is TRBV4-1 and J usage is TRBJ2-3, with D maybe TRBD1 (6 bases). V dropped 4 bases and J dropped 4 bases, with 15 bases sitting between them. The CDR3 sequence is 15 residues long. Per the germline V gene, CDR1 is MGHRA and CDR2 is YSYEKL.

This clone was detected a few times. J is TRBJ1-1 and V is TRBV7-2; 8 bases align to TRBD1. This CDR3 region has 14 residues. Germline V gene data show CDR1 as SGHTA and CDR2 as FQGNSA. With 5 bases clipped from V and 3 bases from J, the junction kept 5 bases outside the gene matches. CDR3 sequence reads: CASSLNRGYTEAFF. For the CDR3, the DNA is TGTGCCAGCAGCCTAAACAGGGGGTACACTGAAGCTTTCTTT.

The genes are TRBV6-5 and TRBJ2-7, with 10 bases identical to TRBD1. CDR3 length: 14 amino acids. The V gene end was trimmed by 1 base and the J gene end by 4 bases; junction bases not matched to a gene: 1. Germline V gene data show CDR1 as MNHEY and CDR2 as SVGAGI. The CDR3 nucleotides are TGTGCCAGCAGTTACTGGACAGGGGGGTACGAGCAGTACTTC. It translates to CASSYWTGGYEQYF.

The chain uses TRBV29-1 and TRBJ2-2, with 11 bases fitting TRBD2. V lost 6 bases and J lost 6; bases outside the gene matches: 3. Germline V gene data show CDR1 as SQVTM and CDR2 as ANQGSEA. CDR3 length: 13 amino acids. The CDR3 loop reads CSVTSGGPGELFF. In DNA form, the CDR3 reads TGCAGCGTAACTAGCGGGGGACCCGGGGAGCTGTTTTTT.

This chain links TRBV27 with TRBJ2-1; TRBD1 agrees at 10 bases. The germline CDR1 and CDR2 sequences are MNHEY and SMNVEV (reference sequence). Trimming removed 10 bases from V and 8 bases from J; junction bases left unmatched: 5. The CDR3 runs 12 residues. Written as DNA, the CDR3 is TGTGCCACCCGGGACAGGGGACATGAGCAGTTCTTC. Protein sequence: CATRDRGHEQFF.

The sample holds one count of this clone. The chain has TRBV28 and TRBJ1-2; no firm D call. CDR3 size: 12 residues. V was pared by 3 bases and J by 5 bases, with 7 bases between. The germline V gene encodes CDR1 MDHEN and CDR2 SYDVKM. This CDR3 reads CASSFWSYGYTF. CDR3 sequence (DNA): TGTGCCAGCAGTTTTTGGAGTTATGGCTACACCTTC.

V and J are TRBV9 and TRBJ1-2; the D is unclear. Looked up from germline, CDR1 is SGDLS and CDR2 is YYNGEE. V lost 0 bases and J lost 6, with 15 bases in between. The CDR3 is 15 residues long. The CDR3 DNA reads as TGTGCCAGCAGCGTAGAGACGGCGGGCGGTGATGGCTACACCTTC. Translation gives CASSVETAGGDGYTF.

This clone was seen once. The rearrangement uses TRBV18 and TRBJ1-6; 9 positions agree with TRBD1. From germline, CDR1 is KGHSH and CDR2 LQKENI. Trimming took 3 bases from V and 12 from J; bases not matched to a gene: 3. The CDR3 has 13 amino acids. In DNA form, the CDR3 reads TGTGCCAGCTCACCGGGACAGGGTGAACCCCTCCACTTT. It encodes CASSPGQGEPLHF.

The CDR3 DNA is TGCGCCAGCAGCTTGCTGGAGGGTTCGAACACTGAAGCTTTCTTT. Residues: CASSLLEGSNTEAFF. The rearrangement links TRBV5-1 to TRBJ1-1; D gene unclear. V was shortened by 1 base and J by 1 base, with 11 bases between the two germline ends. Germline CDR1 is SGHRS and CDR2 is YFSETQ. This CDR3 is 15 amino acids long.

V gene TRBV6-2 or TRBV6-3 combines with J gene TRBJ2-7; D call uncertain. Germline lookup yields CDR1 MNHEY and CDR2 SVGEGT. V was clipped by 5 bases and J by 3 bases, with 8 bases between them. The CDR3 has 12 amino acids. The CDR3 nucleotides are TGTGCCAGCAGTCTACAACACTACGAGCAGTACTTC. Its protein is CASSLQHYEQYF.

The CDR3 DNA reads as TGTGCCAGCACCGAAAGGGTGGATTCACCCCTCCACTTT. Translation: CASTERVDSPLHF. The gene calls are TRBV11-1 and TRBJ1-6; D not certain. The CDR3 is 13 residues long. V gave up 7 bases and J gave up 8 bases, with 12 bases separating them. Germline CDR1 reads SGHAT; CDR2 reads FQDESV (reference sequence).

The chain is built from TRBV2 and TRBJ2-3; D not certain. V lost 2 bases and J 7 bases, leaving 7 bases between the germline ends. The CDR3 length is 12 residues. CDR1 is SNHLY, CDR2 FYNNEI, per germline. The CDR3 region is CASSEQLNTQYF. DNA for the CDR3: TGTGCCAGCAGTGAACAGCTCAATACGCAGTATTTT. The variable domain in full, completed from reference TRBV2 and TRBJ2-3, reads EPEVTQTPSHQVTQMGQEVILRCVPISNHLYFYWYRQILGQKVEFLVSFYNNEISEKSEIFDDQFSVERPDGSNFTLKIRSTKLEDSAMYFCASSEQLNTQYFGPGTRLTVL.

CDR3 sequence reads: CASSKAEAEAFF. CDR3 nucleotide sequence: TGTGCCAGCAGCAAAGCGGAGGCTGAAGCTTTCTTT. V and J are TRBV21-1 and TRBJ1-1. TRBV21-1 is an annotated pseudogene. The CDR3 spans 12 residues.

Sample share makes this clone medium-sized. CDR3 bases: TGCGCCAGCAGCCAAGACCGATCGGGGGCCTTAGCTTTCTTT. Residues: CASSQDRSGALAFF. The V gene is TRBV4-3, the J gene TRBJ1-1; tentative D call: TRBD1 (6 bases). Per the germline V gene, CDR1 is LGHNA and CDR2 is YSLEER. V was shortened by 0 bases and J by 10 bases, with 15 bases between the two germline ends. The CDR3 spans 14 residues.

The chain couples TRBV21-1 to TRBJ1-5. TRBV21-1 corresponds to a pseudogene. This CDR3 has 14 amino acids. The CDR3 DNA reads as TGTGCCAGCAGCATCCCATTGGAGGTTCAGCCCCAGCATTTT. Protein: CASSIPLEVQPQHF.

This rearrangement joins TRBV7-2 to TRBJ2-5; 8 positions match TRBD1. The CDR3 runs to 15 residues. With 5 bases clipped from V and 4 bases from J, the junction kept 9 bases outside the gene matches. CDR1 is SGHTA, CDR2 FQGNSA, per germline. Here the CDR3 reads CASSNRTGSGETQYF. The CDR3 coding sequence is TGTGCCAGCAGCAACAGGACAGGGTCTGGAGAGACCCAGTACTTC.

J is TRBJ1-5 and V is TRBV10-2; D remains unclear. The V end lost 7 bases, the J end lost 1 base, and 8 bases lay between the germline ends. Germline CDR1 is WSHSY and CDR2 is SAAADI. This CDR3 has 13 amino acids. CDR3 sequence: CASTGYSNQPQHF. The CDR3 DNA reads TGCGCCAGCACCGGCTACAGCAATCAGCCCCAGCATTTT.